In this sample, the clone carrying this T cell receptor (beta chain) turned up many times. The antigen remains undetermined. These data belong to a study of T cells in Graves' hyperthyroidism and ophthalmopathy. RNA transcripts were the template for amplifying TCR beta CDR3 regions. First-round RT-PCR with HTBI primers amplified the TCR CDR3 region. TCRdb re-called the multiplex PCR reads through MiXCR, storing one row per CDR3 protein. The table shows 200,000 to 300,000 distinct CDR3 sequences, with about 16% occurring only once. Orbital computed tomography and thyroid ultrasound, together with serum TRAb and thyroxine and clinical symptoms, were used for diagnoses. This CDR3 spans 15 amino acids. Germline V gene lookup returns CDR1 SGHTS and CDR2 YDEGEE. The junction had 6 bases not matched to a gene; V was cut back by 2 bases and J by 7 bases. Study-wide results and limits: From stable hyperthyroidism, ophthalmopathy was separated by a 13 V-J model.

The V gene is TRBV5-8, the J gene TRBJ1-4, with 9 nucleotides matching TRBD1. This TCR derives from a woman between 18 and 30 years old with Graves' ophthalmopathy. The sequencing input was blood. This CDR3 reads CASSFDRGGGEKLFF. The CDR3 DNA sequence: TGTGCCAGCAGCTTCGACAGGGGGGGAGGTGAAAAACTGTTTTTT.